Presented here are 20 T cell receptor beta chains from one specimen sequenced in a study of cytomegalovirus exposure and HLA in healthy donors. Researchers ran the PCR with 60 Vbeta and 13 Jbeta primers. Profiled with immunoSEQ multiplex PCR; TCRdb holds only in-frame clones, not every one. The sample yields around 200,000 clones, roughly 80% seen once. The sample was PBMCs. These receptor sequences come from a man in his fifties in good health and CMV-seronegative.

The CDR3 protein is CASSLSPGTGVYGYTF. The CDR3 DNA sequence: TGTGCCAGCAGCCTCAGTCCCGGGACAGGGGTCTATGGCTACACCTTC. This chain uses TRBV7-9 with TRBJ1-2; 10 nucleotides line up with TRBD1. The CDR3 runs to 16 residues. V gave up 5 bases and J gave up 4 bases; unmatched junction bases: 10. Germline V gene data show CDR1 as SEHNR and CDR2 as FQNEAQ (reference sequence).

CDR3 sequence reads: CAWTTGQGATGYEQYF. In DNA, the CDR3 is TGTGCCTGGACCACCGGCCAGGGGGCGACGGGCTACGAGCAGTACTTC. The chain combines TRBV30 with TRBJ2-7, with 8 nucleotides matching TRBD1. The CDR3 loop spans 16 amino acids. CDR1 is GTSNPN, CDR2 SVGIG, per germline (reference sequence). The V segment lost 4 bases and the J segment 3 bases; nucleotides outside the gene matches: 14.

The chain has TRBV6-5 and TRBJ1-2; D remains ambiguous. CDR1 is MNHEY and CDR2 is SVGAGI in the germline V gene. V lost 8 bases and J 0 bases, leaving 10 bases between the germline ends. The CDR3 has 13 residues. In nucleotides, the CDR3 is TGTGCCAGCTTACAGTTGACTAACTATGGCTACACCTTC. This codes for CASLQLTNYGYTF.

The chain combines TRBV4-3 with TRBJ1-4; maybe TRBD1 (5 bases). Germline V gene data show CDR1 as LGHNA and CDR2 as YSLEER. The CDR3 totals 15 residues. Between the trimmed V and J ends, which lost 1 base and 8 bases, there was a span of 14 bases. CDR3 sequence reads: CASSQAAGPEEKLFF. In DNA form, the CDR3 reads TGCGCCAGCAGCCAAGCCGCAGGGCCGGAGGAAAAACTGTTTTTT.

The chain recombines TRBV9 with TRBJ2-7; possible D gene TRBD1, 5 bases. This CDR3 is built from 15 residues. The germline V gene has CDR1 SGDLS and CDR2 YYNGEE. V shed 4 bases and J shed 5 bases, with 19 bases lying between them. The CDR3 nucleotides read TGTGCCAGCAGCCCTCGTGAAGGGGTCTTCGACGAGCAGTACTTC. It yields the protein CASSPREGVFDEQYF.

With regard to this clone: The identical CDR3 is also encoded by other nucleotide sequences in the sample. This chain connects TRBV10-1 to TRBJ2-5; TRBD2 matches 11 bases. Germline lookup yields CDR1 WNHNN and CDR2 SYGVQD (reference sequence). The ends lost 0 bases at V and 2 bases at J; junction bases unmatched: 2. The CDR3 runs to 16 residues. CDR3 bases: TGCGCCAGCAGTGAGTCTACTAGCGGGGGTCAAGAGACCCAGTACTTC. Residues: CASSESTSGGQETQYF.

The sample holds a few counts of this clone. This rearrangement joins TRBV2 to TRBJ1-6, with D possibly matching TRBD1 (6 bases). V was cut by 1 base and J by 9 bases, with 16 bases left in between. This CDR3 region has 16 residues. Germline V lookup: CDR1 SNHLY, CDR2 FYNNEI. The CDR3: CASSEDGGQRGSPLHF. DNA of the CDR3: TGTGCCAGCAGTGAAGATGGAGGACAGCGAGGTTCACCCCTCCACTTT.

On this clone itself: The same CDR3 is also encoded by other DNA sequences in this sample. The chain couples TRBV11-3 to TRBJ2-1; D may be TRBD1 (6 bases). Trimming took 5 bases from V and 3 from J, leaving 8 bases between them. The CDR3 runs 13 residues. Germline V gene sequence: CDR1 SGHNT, CDR2 YENEEA. The CDR3: CASSADSYNEQFF. The CDR3 bases are TGTGCCAGCAGCGCGGACAGCTACAATGAGCAGTTCTTC.

V usage is TRBV15 and J usage is TRBJ1-2; no clear D gene. The CDR3 consists of 16 residues. The V and J ends lost 0 bases and 1 base respectively, with 12 bases between them. Germline V gene sequence: CDR1 LNHNV, CDR2 YYDKDF (reference sequence). In DNA, the CDR3 is TGTGCCACCAGCAGAGAATACGCACAGATTAACTATGGCTACACCTTC. Protein product: CATSREYAQINYGYTF. Variable domain in full (rest from reference TRBV15 and TRBJ1-2): DAMVIQNPRYQVTQFGKPVTLSCSQTLNHNVMYWYQQKSSQAPKLLFHYYDKDFNNEADTPDNFQSRRPNTSFCFLDIRSPGLGDTAMYLCATSREYAQINYGYTFGSGTRLTVV.

The rearrangement joins TRBV5-5 to TRBJ2-7; the D gene is possibly TRBD2 (6 bases). Per germline, CDR1 SGHKS and CDR2 YYEKEE (reference sequence). This CDR3 contains 15 residues. The V end was cut by 4 bases, the J end by 3 bases, with 17 bases between. CDR3 DNA: TGTGCCAGCAGCCCGTCGGTAGCGGTAAGCTACGAGCAGTACTTC. The encoded protein is CASSPSVAVSYEQYF.

V is TRBV6-5 and J is TRBJ1-2; 7 positions match TRBD1. The germline V gene has CDR1 MNHEY and CDR2 SVGAGI. The length of the CDR3 is 14 residues. Germline trimming cut 6 bases from V and 0 bases from J; bases unmatched to any gene: 4. For the CDR3, the DNA is TGTGCCAGCAGCCCCGGGACAGCTAACTATGGCTACACCTTC. Translation: CASSPGTANYGYTF.

This clone showed up just a few times. CDR3 loop: CASSRVVGGETQYF. The CDR3, as DNA: TGTGCCAGCAGCCGAGTGGTCGGAGGAGAGACCCAGTACTTC. V is TRBV7-2 and J is TRBJ2-5; D is perhaps TRBD2 (5 bases). CDR1 SGHTA and CDR2 FQGNSA come from the germline V gene. Trimming left V 5 bases short and J 4 bases short, with 14 bases between. The CDR3 runs 14 residues.

The chain links TRBV6-5 to TRBJ1-5, with TRBD1 matching 8 bases. The ends lost 6 bases at V and 1 base at J; junction bases unmatched: 5. Per the germline V gene, CDR1 is MNHEY and CDR2 is SVGAGI. The CDR3 has 15 amino acids. The CDR3 loop is CASSQGARSNQPQHF. The CDR3 region has the DNA TGTGCCAGCAGCCAGGGGGCGAGGAGCAATCAGCCCCAGCATTTT.

The chain recombines TRBV2 with TRBJ2-3, with 10 bases that match TRBD1. V was pared by 5 bases and J by 3 bases, with 5 bases of the junction left unmatched. CDR3 length equals 15 residues. Germline V gene lookup returns CDR1 SNHLY and CDR2 FYNNEI. The chain's CDR3 is CASSPRTGGTDTQYF. In nucleotides, the CDR3 is TGTGCCAGCAGTCCCCGGACAGGGGGGACAGATACGCAGTATTTT.

This chain joins TRBV19 and TRBJ2-7; 10 nucleotides line up with TRBD1. V was pared by 4 bases and J by 3 bases, with 15 bases of the junction left unmatched. Germline CDR1 and CDR2: LNHDA and SQIVND (reference sequence). The CDR3 consists of 18 residues. CDR3 bases: TGTGCCAGTAGTACCCAACGGGACAGGGGCCTTCTTTTCTACGAGCAGTACTTC. Amino acid sequence: CASSTQRDRGLLFYEQYF.

CDR3 in DNA: TGTGCTAGTGGTTTCCTTCAGGGATTTAATTCACCCCTCCACTTT. Its translation: CASGFLQGFNSPLHF. The gene calls are TRBV12-5 and TRBJ1-6; perhaps TRBD1 as D (5 bases). V lost 3 bases, J lost 6 bases, and 12 bases lay in between. Germline V gene sequence: CDR1 LGHNT, CDR2 FRNRAP. This CDR3 comprises 15 residues.

This clone was counted a single time. The chain is built from TRBV2 and TRBJ1-2; 7 nucleotides agree with TRBD1. This CDR3 comprises 14 residues. V gave up 3 bases and J gave up 5 bases; unmatched junction bases: 6. Looked up from germline, CDR1 is SNHLY and CDR2 is FYNNEI. In DNA, the CDR3 is TGTGCCAGCAGTGAGGCGGGGACAGCATATGGCTACACCTTC. Amino acid sequence: CASSEAGTAYGYTF.

This chain uses TRBV5-1 with TRBJ1-1; D might be TRBD1 (5 bases). V gave up 4 bases and J gave up 1 base, with 11 bases separating them. This CDR3 has 14 amino acids. Germline V gene lookup returns CDR1 SGHRS and CDR2 YFSETQ. CDR3 DNA sequence: TGCGCCAGCAGCCCTGGGGCAGGGAACACTGAAGCTTTCTTT. Its protein product is CASSPGAGNTEAFF.

Regarding this clone: One junction end disagrees with the germline gene, perhaps due to a read error. The V gene is TRBV7-9, the J gene TRBJ1-1, with D perhaps TRBD1 (5 bases). Per the germline V gene, CDR1 is SEHNR and CDR2 is FQNEAQ (reference sequence). The CDR3 loop spans 14 amino acids. The CDR3 loop reads CSSSLMTANTEAFF. CDR3 nucleotides: TGTTCCAGCAGCTTAATGACAGCTAACACTGAAGCTTTCTTT.

The chain joins TRBV19 to TRBJ2-7; D is ambiguous. The germline V gene encodes CDR1 LNHDA and CDR2 SQIVND (reference sequence). This CDR3 has 14 residues. The V gene lost 3 bases and the J gene lost 8 bases, with 17 bases spanning the gap. CDR3 bases: TGTGCCAGTAGTATTGGGCAGCCATGGATTAAGCAGTACTTC. Translated, it gives CASSIGQPWIKQYF.